These T cell receptor beta chains were read from a single sample in a study of STAT5B mutations in CD4+ large granular lymphocyte leukemia. Data came from immunoSEQ multiplex PCR; TCRdb stores just in-frame clones and leaves some out. The sample consists of tens of thousands of clones, just over 75% of them appearing once. Sequencing used CD4+ T cells from blood buffy coats. These receptors were collected from a human donor in good health. Both conserved end residues are part of each CDR3. Fields, in order: D gene, J gene, V gene, clone size, CDR3 protein, CDR3 DNA. A D gene is named only where the DNA matches it firmly. Clone size is not always given. Where it is, it says once, few, many or a class for expanded clones.

>TRBD1|TRBJ1-2|TRBV18|.
CASSGTGSYGYTF
TGTGCCAGCTCAGGGACAGGATCCTATGGCTACACCTTC
>.|TRBJ1-1|TRBV29-1|.
CSVQGAVNTEAFF
TGCAGCGTTCAAGGGGCGGTGAACACTGAAGCTTTCTTT
>.|TRBJ2-7|TRBV6-5|.
CATRGPGWEQYF
TGTGCCACCCGCGGACCCGGTTGGGAGCAGTACTTC
>.|TRBJ1-5|TRBV7-2|.
CASSLALGQWPQHF
TGTGCCAGCAGCTTAGCATTAGGGCAGTGGCCCCAGCATTTT
>.|TRBJ2-1|TRBV7-7|.
CASALAMSNEQFF
TGTGCTAGTGCCCTAGCGATGTCTAATGAGCAGTTCTTC
>.|TRBJ2-1|TRBV11-2|.
CASSFTKGGYEQFF
TGTGCCAGCAGCTTCACTAAAGGCGGGTATGAGCAGTTCTTC
>.|TRBJ2-7|TRBV9|.
CASSAGPKSSYEQYF
TGTGCCAGCAGCGCGGGACCGAAGAGCTCCTACGAGCAGTACTTC
>TRBD2|TRBJ2-3|TRBV7-2|.
CASSSLPAGAGDTQYF
TGTGCCAGCAGCTCCCTGCCAGCGGGAGCCGGAGATACGCAGTATTTT
>.|TRBJ1-2|TRBV10-1|.
CASSDFTQSPYGYTF
TGCGCCAGCAGTGATTTTACGCAGTCCCCTTATGGCTACACCTTC
>.|TRBJ1-1|TRBV11-3|few
CASSIYRDTEAFF
TGTGCCAGCAGCATATACAGGGATACTGAAGCTTTCTTT
>.|TRBJ1-5|TRBV30|.
CAWIIGSNQPQHF
TGTGCCTGGATAATAGGGAGCAATCAGCCCCAGCATTTT
>.|TRBJ2-3|TRBV1|.
CTSSRIGIEGTDTQYF
TGCACCAGCAGCCGGATCGGGATCGAGGGCACAGATACGCAGTATTTT
>.|TRBJ1-6|TRBV5-1|.
CASSFRESYNSPLHF
TGCGCCAGCAGCTTCCGGGAATCCTATAATTCACCCCTCCACTTT
>TRBD2|TRBJ2-7|TRBV5-4|few
CASSFSASGYEQYF
TGTGCCAGCAGCTTTTCGGCTAGCGGGTACGAGCAGTACTTC
>.|TRBJ2-4|TRBV15|.
CATSPRNLVNLNIQYF
TGTGCCACCAGCCCCCGCAATCTAGTAAATCTAAACATTCAGTACTTC
>.|TRBJ2-2|TRBV7-2|.
CASSLGPRDTNTGELFF
TGTGCCAGCAGCTTAGGCCCCCGGGACACGAACACCGGGGAGCTGTTTTTT
>.|TRBJ2-7|TRBV7-8|.
CASSSNLLYEQYF
TGTGCCAGCAGCTCCAACTTGCTTTACGAGCAGTACTTC
>TRBD2|TRBJ2-5|TRBV7-2|.
CASSEQLAGGRETQYF
TGTGCCAGCAGCGAACAACTAGCGGGGGGGCGTGAGACCCAGTACTTC
>.|TRBJ1-1|TRBV6-6|.
CASRTPGSVNTEAFF
TGTGCCAGCAGGACCCCCGGCAGCGTGAACACTGAAGCTTTCTTT
>.|TRBJ2-7|TRBV15|.
CATSSDLGTGVSGEQYF
TGTGCCACCAGCAGCGATCTCGGGACCGGTGTTAGTGGCGAGCAGTACTTC
>.|TRBJ1-2|TRBV7-2|.
CASSSTGLGGYTF
TGTGCCAGCAGCTCCACAGGGTTGGGGGGCTACACCTTC
>TRBD1|TRBJ2-7|TRBV27|.
CASSFKPAGTGMYEQYF
TGTGCCAGCAGTTTTAAACCCGCCGGGACAGGGATGTACGAGCAGTACTTC
>TRBD2|TRBJ2-7|TRBV27|.
CASSFAAGGPYEQYF
TGTGCCAGCAGTTTCGCAGCGGGGGGGCCCTACGAGCAGTACTTC
>.|TRBJ2-1|TRBV6-4|.
CASSEYSSSYNEQFF
TGTGCCAGCAGTGAGTATTCGAGCTCCTACAATGAGCAGTTCTTC
>TRBD2|TRBJ2-5|TRBV5-1|.
CASSAGGVETQYF
TGCGCCAGCAGCGCGGGGGGGGTAGAGACCCAGTACTTC
>.|TRBJ2-5|TRBV5-4|.
CASSLLTSRGETQYF
TGTGCCAGCAGCCTTTTGACTAGCAGGGGAGAGACCCAGTACTTC
>.|TRBJ2-7|TRBV9|.
CASSVGLTRDEQYF
TGTGCCAGCAGCGTAGGGTTAACGCGGGACGAGCAGTACTTC
>TRBD2|TRBJ2-1|TRBV10-3|.
CAISDLSGSRYNEQFF
TGTGCCATCAGTGACCTTAGCGGGAGTAGGTACAATGAGCAGTTCTTC
>TRBD1|TRBJ1-2|TRBV5-4|.
CASSRGQGRVYGYTF
TGTGCCAGCAGCCGGGGACAGGGCCGAGTCTATGGCTACACCTTC
>.|TRBJ2-3|TRBV4-2|once
CASSQDPGASTDTQYF
TGTGCCAGCAGCCAAGATCCCGGGGCATCGACAGATACGCAGTATTTT
>TRBD2|TRBJ2-5|TRBV5-6|.
CASSLVVGSGGRQETQYF
TGTGCCAGCAGCTTGGTGGTGGGTAGCGGGGGGCGACAAGAGACCCAGTACTTC
>.|TRBJ1-6|TRBV28|.
CASSQSSYNSPLHF
TGTGCCAGCAGTCAGAGCTCCTATAATTCACCCCTCCACTTT
>TRBD1|TRBJ1-1|TRBV5-4|once
CASSWGQGNTEAFF
TGTGCCAGCAGCTGGGGACAGGGGAACACTGAAGCTTTCTTT
>TRBD1|TRBJ2-7|TRBV2|.
CASSESRTGTHEQYF
TGTGCCAGCAGTGAAAGTAGGACAGGGACCCACGAGCAGTACTTC
>.|TRBJ2-1|TRBV18|once
CASSPRDSSYNEQFF
TGTGCCAGCTCACCACGGGATAGCTCCTACAATGAGCAGTTCTTC
>TRBD1|TRBJ2-5|TRBV29-1|.
CSAEWDRGPYQETQYF
TGCAGCGCCGAATGGGACAGGGGGCCCTACCAAGAGACCCAGTACTTC
>.|TRBJ1-2|TRBV9|.
CASSETIRGADGYTF
TGTGCCAGCAGCGAGACAATACGTGGGGCGGATGGCTACACCTTC
>TRBD2|TRBJ2-1|TRBV5-4|.
CASSGGLAGYNEQFF
TGTGCCAGCAGCGGGGGACTAGCGGGGTACAATGAGCAGTTCTTC
>.|TRBJ1-5|TRBV18|.
CASSPDNQPQHF
TGTGCCAGCTCACCGGATAATCAGCCCCAGCATTTT
>TRBD1|TRBJ2-7|TRBV7-2|.
CASTLVGTGGSYEQYF
TGTGCCAGCACCCTAGTAGGGACAGGGGGGTCCTACGAGCAGTACTTC
>.|TRBJ1-6|TRBV27|.
CASSFSPPDVLPRGSPLHF
TGTGCCAGCAGTTTTTCCCCCCCGGACGTTCTTCCGCGGGGTTCACCCCTCCACTTT
>.|TRBJ1-2|TRBV4-3|.
CASSQRSLNYGYTF
TGCGCCAGCAGCCAAAGATCCCTTAACTATGGCTACACCTTC
>.|TRBJ1-2|TRBV5-6|few
CASSFSGQVRGYTF
TGTGCCAGCAGCTTCTCAGGGCAGGTGCGTGGCTACACCTTC
>.|TRBJ1-2|TRBV5-1|few
CASTREANYGYTF
TGCGCCAGCACCAGAGAGGCTAACTATGGCTACACCTTC
>TRBD1|TRBJ1-4|TRBV19|.
CASSIFQGGQKLFF
TGTGCCAGTAGTATATTCCAGGGGGGGCAAAAACTGTTTTTT
>TRBD1|TRBJ2-3|TRBV19|once
CASNPQGARTDTQYF
TGTGCCAGTAACCCACAGGGGGCTCGCACAGATACGCAGTATTTT
>.|TRBJ2-1|TRBV9|.
CASSAQGGAINEQFF
TGTGCCAGCAGCGCCCAAGGGGGGGCGATCAATGAGCAGTTCTTC
>.|TRBJ2-5|TRBV2|.
CASSEWQGRETQYF
TGTGCCAGCAGTGAATGGCAGGGTCGAGAGACCCAGTACTTC
>TRBD1|TRBJ1-2|TRBV11-3|.
CASSLRGEKGGYTF
TGTGCCAGCAGCCTCAGGGGGGAGAAGGGTGGCTACACCTTC
>.|TRBJ1-2|TRBV5-1|.
CASSLAGGEKYGYTF
TGCGCCAGCAGCTTGGCCGGGGGAGAGAAGTATGGCTACACCTTC